This entry features one TCR beta chain sequence. The CDR3 loop spans 16 amino acids. The germline V gene encodes CDR1 SGDLS and CDR2 YYNGEE. V trimming: 4 bases; J trimming: 5 bases; junction bases outside the gene matches: 13. This specimen belongs to a study of technical replicates of blood from a handful of donors. TCRdb's table, derived via immunoSEQ multiplex PCR, lists solely in-frame clones and lacks some. Found here are around 67,000 clones, around 88% of them singletons; the top ten hold 4.5% to 6%. The J gene is TRBJ2-7, the V gene TRBV9; 9 bases fit TRBD1. This TCR came from a human donor in good health. Some clones in this sample may be carry-over from other donors' samples. Material: PBMCs. The DNA of the CDR3 is TGTGCCAGCAGCCCATTCGGGACAGGGCTGATTGACGAGCAGTACTTC. This encodes CASSPFGTGLIDEQYF.